The T cell receptor beta chain under discussion was sequenced for a study of identifying expanded T cells in peripheral blood. General study findings and limits: About 1.2 clones differed between technical replicates, versus approximately 16 and 19 over time.

Clones were read by immunoSEQ multiplex PCR, and TCRdb kept only the in-frame ones, dropping some. The sample lists approximately 83,000 clones, 70% to 90% occurring once. Points on this clone: No antigen is known for it.

Trimming at V came to 2 bases and at J to 1 base, leaving 8 bases not matched to a gene. Germline CDR1 is SGHDT and CDR2 is YYEEEE. This CDR3 has 16 amino acids. This chain joins TRBV5-6 and TRBJ1-1; 7 bases are shared with TRBD1. This sequence was found in a person aged 18 to 70 in good health. Sequenced input: blood. The CDR3 sequence: CASSLEWGQTNTEAFF. As DNA, the CDR3 is TGTGCCAGCAGCTTAGAGTGGGGACAGACGAACACTGAAGCTTTCTTT.